The 28 T cell receptor beta chains listed next were all sequenced from one sample in a study of T cells after posttransplantation cyclophosphamide. The protocol was immunoSEQ multiplex PCR, while the TCRdb copy is restricted to in-frame clones and leaves out a portion. This sample has some 45,000 clones, with roughly 87% found just once. Busulfan-fludarabine conditioning, marrow transplant, and cyclophosphamide on days +3 and +4 were administered. Source: PBMCs, taken 60 to 65 days after allogeneic stem cell transplant with posttransplant cyclophosphamide. Source of these receptors: a male patient in his sixties or seventies who received an allogeneic stem cell transplant from a related donor and was CMV-positive. The T cells may partly be graft donor cells.

This chain connects TRBV18 to TRBJ1-2; TRBD1 agrees at 7 bases. The germline gives CDR1 KGHSH, CDR2 LQKENI. This CDR3 has 14 amino acids. The junction had 5 bases not matched to a gene; V was cut back by 3 bases and J by 4 bases. This CDR3 reads CASSPVGTAYGYTF. For the CDR3, the DNA is TGTGCCAGCTCACCGGTAGGGACAGCCTATGGCTACACCTTC.

The chain combines TRBV6-1 with TRBJ1-5; a weak D match, TRBD1 (6 bases). Germline V lookup: CDR1 MNHNS, CDR2 SASEGT. The germline V and J ends were trimmed by 2 bases and 7 bases, with 12 bases remaining between them. There are 14 residues in the CDR3. The CDR3 bases are TGTGCCAGCAGTGAAATAGGGGGTGGGCAGCCCCAGCATTTT. Its translation is CASSEIGGGQPQHF.

This clone occurred once. The V and J genes are TRBV27 and TRBJ2-1, with a possible D match to TRBD1 (6 bases). The CDR3 totals 18 residues. The V end lost 3 bases, the J end lost 3 bases, and 21 bases lay between the germline ends. Germline CDR1 and CDR2: MNHEY and SMNVEV (reference sequence). The CDR3 here is CASSLSPAQGLVYNEQFF. CDR3 nucleotide sequence: TGTGCCAGCAGTTTGAGCCCCGCACAGGGATTAGTCTACAATGAGCAGTTCTTC.

V and J are TRBV30 and TRBJ1-1; possible D gene TRBD1, 6 bases. Germline CDR1 reads GTSNPN; CDR2 reads SVGIG (reference sequence). The CDR3 contains 11 residues. With 4 bases removed from V and 8 bases from J, the gap between germline ends came to 11 bases. CDR3 in DNA: TGTGCCTGGATCCCAGGGGAAGAAGCTTTCTTT. This sequence encodes CAWIPGEEAFF. Full variable domain (remainder filled in from reference TRBV30 and TRBJ1-1): SQTIHQWPATLVQPVGSPLSLECTVEGTSNPNLYWYRQAAGRGLQLLFYSVGIGQISSEVPQNLSASRPQDRQFILSSKKLLLSDSGFYLCAWIPGEEAFFGQGTRLTVV.

The chain has TRBV4-1 and TRBJ2-1, with D possibly TRBD2 on 6 matching bases. Germline V lookup: CDR1 MGHRA, CDR2 YSYEKL. The V end was cut by 0 bases, the J end by 4 bases, with 13 bases between. This CDR3 has 16 residues. The CDR3 region has the DNA TGCGCCAGCAGCCAAGAACCCATCGGGGGATACAATGAGCAGTTCTTC. The encoded protein is CASSQEPIGGYNEQFF.

This clone was found once. The gene calls are TRBV19 and TRBJ1-1; the match to TRBD1 covers 10 bases. Germline CDR1 is LNHDA and CDR2 is SQIVND (reference sequence). V lost 3 bases, J lost 10 bases, and 8 bases stayed unmatched. This CDR3 has 14 amino acids. CDR3 nucleotides: TGTGCCAGTAGTATCCGGCAGGACAGGGGGGGAGCTTTCTTT. This sequence encodes CASSIRQDRGGAFF.

J is TRBJ1-2 and V is TRBV30; D may be TRBD1 (5 bases). The V end was cut by 1 base, the J end by 2 bases, with 11 bases between. This CDR3 has 14 residues. Germline loops: CDR1 GTSNPN, CDR2 SVGIG (reference sequence). CDR3 in amino acids: CAWSGQGYNYGYTF. CDR3 nucleotide sequence: TGTGCCTGGAGTGGGCAGGGATACAACTATGGCTACACCTTC.

The chain employs TRBV4-1 and TRBJ1-1, with 7 bases lining up with TRBD1. Unmatched junction bases numbered 14, after V lost 4 bases and J lost 0 bases. The CDR3 spans 18 residues. Germline CDR1 and CDR2: MGHRA and YSYEKL. The CDR3 sequence: CASSRQTGLGIMNTEAFF. Written as DNA, the CDR3 is TGCGCCAGCAGCCGACAGACAGGGCTCGGCATAATGAACACTGAAGCTTTCTTT.

The V call is TRBV19, the J call TRBJ1-1; D is unresolved. Germline CDR1 is LNHDA and CDR2 is SQIVND (reference sequence). The CDR3 extends over 13 amino acids. Trimming took off 1 base at V and 5 bases at J, with 8 bases between the two ends. CDR3 coding DNA: TGTGCCAGTAGTATAGGTTGGAGGACTGAAGCTTTCTTT. This codes for CASSIGWRTEAFF.

A few counts support this clone. The chain joins TRBV29-1 to TRBJ2-1, with 9 positions matching TRBD2. This CDR3 has 14 amino acids. Germline V gene data show CDR1 as SQVTM and CDR2 as ANQGSEA. For the CDR3, the DNA is TGCGCCGGGGTAGCGGGGGCCGTATACAATGAGCAGTTCTTC. Translated, it gives CAGVAGAVYNEQFF.

The rearrangement links TRBV5-4 to TRBJ2-5; weak D call: TRBD1 (6 bases). The CDR3 is 12 amino acids. Looked up from germline, CDR1 is SGHNT and CDR2 is YYREEE (reference sequence). The germline V and J ends were trimmed by 4 bases and 11 bases, with 15 bases remaining between them. CDR3 amino acids: CASSPGQSWQYF. In nucleotides, the CDR3 is TGTGCCAGCAGCCCCGGACAGTCCTGGCAGTACTTC.

The chain joins TRBV27 to TRBJ1-1; TRBD1 aligns across 7 bases. The CDR3 runs to 15 residues. Trimming removed 4 bases from V and 7 bases from J; junction bases left unmatched: 12. Germline values: CDR1 MNHEY, CDR2 SMNVEV (reference sequence). The CDR3 DNA sequence: TGTGCCAGCAGTTCATACACCGGGACAGAGATTGAAGCTTTCTTT. It codes for CASSSYTGTEIEAFF.

The chain links TRBV4-1 to TRBJ2-4; 9 bases fit TRBD2. The CDR3 covers 19 residues. Germline V lookup: CDR1 MGHRA, CDR2 YSYEKL. Trimming took 0 bases from V and 3 from J; bases not matched to a gene: 12. The CDR3 reads CASSQEGLAGPTFKNIQYF. The CDR3 region has the DNA TGCGCCAGCAGCCAAGAAGGGCTAGCGGGGCCAACATTCAAAAACATTCAGTACTTC.

This chain uses TRBV19 with TRBJ2-7; no firm D call. CDR3 length equals 13 residues. The germline V gene encodes CDR1 LNHDA and CDR2 SQIVND (reference sequence). V gave up 1 base and J gave up 6 bases, with 10 bases separating them. CDR3 protein: CASSIAPTAEQYF. CDR3 in DNA: TGTGCCAGTAGTATAGCCCCCACAGCCGAGCAGTACTTC.

This sequence joins TRBV5-1 and TRBJ1-2; 8 bases agree with TRBD1. This CDR3 has 13 amino acids. Germline CDR1 SGHRS, CDR2 YFSETQ. The V and J ends lost 5 bases and 3 bases, in that order; junction bases with no gene match: 3. In DNA form, the CDR3 reads TGCGCCAGCAGACCGGGACAGGACTATGGCTACACCTTC. Protein: CASRPGQDYGYTF.

V and J are TRBV7-9 and TRBJ1-3; TRBD1 matches at 11 bases. V lost 6 bases to trimming and J lost 4 bases; unmatched junction nucleotides: 5. This CDR3 region has 15 residues. From germline, CDR1 is SEHNR and CDR2 FQNEAQ (reference sequence). The chain's CDR3 is CASRTDRGLGNTIYF. Here the CDR3 DNA reads TGTGCCAGCAGGACGGACAGGGGGCTAGGAAACACCATATATTTT.

V is TRBV10-3 and J is TRBJ1-1; a possible D gene is TRBD1 (5 bases). The CDR3 contains 14 residues. The V end was cut by 0 bases, the J end by 6 bases, with 11 bases between. The germline V gene encodes CDR1 ENHRY and CDR2 SYGVKD. CDR3 sequence: CAISESGGVAEAFF. CDR3 DNA sequence: TGTGCCATCAGTGAGTCAGGAGGGGTCGCTGAAGCTTTCTTT.

The gene calls are TRBV5-6 and TRBJ2-6; D is unresolved. This CDR3 spans 18 amino acids. Trimming removed 3 bases from V and 0 bases from J, with 16 bases in between. Germline CDR1 SGHDT, CDR2 YYEEEE. The CDR3 sequence is CASSSYPVASSGANVLTF. CDR3 nucleotide sequence: TGTGCCAGCAGCTCGTATCCAGTCGCCTCCTCTGGGGCCAACGTCCTGACTTTC.

J is TRBJ2-3 and V is TRBV7-9, with D uncertain. V lost 2 bases and J 3 bases, leaving 6 bases between the germline ends. Germline V gives CDR1 SEHNR, CDR2 FQNEAQ (reference sequence). The CDR3 runs to 13 residues. The CDR3 sequence is CASSLQVTDTQYF. CDR3 coding DNA: TGTGCCAGCAGCTTACAGGTTACAGATACGCAGTATTTT.

The chain links TRBV7-9 to TRBJ1-4; 8 nucleotides match TRBD1. The junction had 6 bases not matched to a gene; V was cut back by 5 bases and J by 1 base. This CDR3 has 16 amino acids. CDR1 is SEHNR, CDR2 FQNEAQ, per germline (reference sequence). The CDR3 sequence: CASSNRGLGTNEKLFF. The CDR3 DNA sequence: TGTGCCAGCAGCAACAGGGGGTTGGGAACTAATGAAAAACTGTTTTTT. Full variable domain (remainder filled in from reference TRBV7-9 and TRBJ1-4): DTGVSQNPRHKITKRGQNVTFRCDPISEHNRLYWYRQTLGQGPEFLTYFQNEAQLEKSRLLSDRFSAERPKGSFSTLEIQRTEQGDSAMYLCASSNRGLGTNEKLFFGSGTQLSVL.

V is TRBV5-4 and J is TRBJ1-4; no definite D call. Trimming pared 1 base from V and 7 bases from J, leaving 11 bases between. Germline assignment: CDR1 SGHNT and CDR2 YYREEE (reference sequence). The length of the CDR3 is 14 residues. CDR3 DNA sequence: TGTGCCAGCAGCTTGCGGGGAATTGGTGAAAAACTGTTTTTT. It encodes CASSLRGIGEKLFF. Variable domain in full (rest from reference TRBV5-4 and TRBJ1-4): ETGVTQSPTHLIKTRGQQVTLRCSSQSGHNTVSWYQQALGQGPQFIFQYYREEENGRGNFPPRFSGLQFPNYSSELNVNALELDDSALYLCASSLRGIGEKLFFGSGTQLSVL.

In DNA, the CDR3 is TGTGCCAGCAGTTTGGCGGGAACGTCCTACAATGAGCAGTTCTTC. It codes for CASSLAGTSYNEQFF. This chain uses TRBV6-5 with TRBJ2-1; a possible D gene is TRBD2 (6 bases). The V end was cut by 4 bases, the J end by 1 base, with 11 bases between. Germline lookup yields CDR1 MNHEY and CDR2 SVGAGI. This CDR3 has 15 amino acids.

The chain uses TRBV5-6 and TRBJ2-3; 9 bases map to TRBD2. CDR3 length equals 15 residues. Germline V gives CDR1 SGHDT, CDR2 YYEEEE. The ends lost 2 bases at V and 4 bases at J; junction bases unmatched: 5. CDR3: CASSFGGGGSDTQYF. DNA of the CDR3: TGTGCCAGCAGCTTCGGCGGGGGGGGCTCAGATACGCAGTATTTT.

The chain carries TRBV15 and TRBJ2-2; D remains unclear. CDR1 and CDR2 (germline): LNHNV, YYDKDF (reference sequence). The V gene lost 0 bases and the J gene lost 6 bases, with 5 bases spanning the gap. The length of the CDR3 is 13 residues. CDR3 nucleotides: TGTGCCACCAGCAGAGAACTGGCCGGGGAGCTGTTTTTT. This codes for CATSRELAGELFF. The whole variable domain, remainder taken from reference TRBV15 and TRBJ2-2, is DAMVIQNPRYQVTQFGKPVTLSCSQTLNHNVMYWYQQKSSQAPKLLFHYYDKDFNNEADTPDNFQSRRPNTSFCFLDIRSPGLGDTAMYLCATSRELAGELFFGEGSRLTVL.

The chain links TRBV28 to TRBJ1-5; D call uncertain. Germline V gene lookup returns CDR1 MDHEN and CDR2 SYDVKM. The CDR3 has 12 residues. Trimming removed 5 bases at V and 12 bases at J, with 14 bases between. The chain's CDR3 is CASSPRASFQHF. The DNA of the CDR3 is TGTGCCAGCAGTCCCCGAGCGAGTTTCCAGCATTTT.

The rearrangement joins TRBV6-4 to TRBJ2-3; no clear D gene. The V gene's germline CDR1 is MRHNA and CDR2 SNTAGT. Between the trimmed V and J ends, which lost 0 bases and 6 bases, there was a span of 10 bases. The CDR3 contains 14 residues. The CDR3 coding sequence is TGTGCCAGCAGTGACTCAGATAGCCCGGATACGCAGTATTTT. It yields the protein CASSDSDSPDTQYF.

The genes are TRBV27 and TRBJ1-5; TRBD1 is a possible D gene (5 bases). Between the trimmed V and J ends, which lost 8 bases and 1 base, there was a span of 12 bases. The CDR3 has 14 residues. Germline V gene sequence: CDR1 MNHEY, CDR2 SMNVEV (reference sequence). CDR3 DNA sequence: TGTGCCAGCGGGGGGAGCAGAAGCAATCAGCCCCAGCATTTT. It codes for CASGGSRSNQPQHF.

The rearrangement joins TRBV27 to TRBJ2-7, with TRBD1 identical over 7 bases. The CDR3 contains 16 residues. CDR1 is MNHEY and CDR2 is SMNVEV in the germline V gene (reference sequence). Germline trimming cut 7 bases from V and 0 bases from J; bases unmatched to any gene: 12. CDR3 in DNA: TGTGCCAGCATGGCCAGCACTGGGACAGTCTCCTACGAGCAGTACTTC. It encodes CASMASTGTVSYEQYF.